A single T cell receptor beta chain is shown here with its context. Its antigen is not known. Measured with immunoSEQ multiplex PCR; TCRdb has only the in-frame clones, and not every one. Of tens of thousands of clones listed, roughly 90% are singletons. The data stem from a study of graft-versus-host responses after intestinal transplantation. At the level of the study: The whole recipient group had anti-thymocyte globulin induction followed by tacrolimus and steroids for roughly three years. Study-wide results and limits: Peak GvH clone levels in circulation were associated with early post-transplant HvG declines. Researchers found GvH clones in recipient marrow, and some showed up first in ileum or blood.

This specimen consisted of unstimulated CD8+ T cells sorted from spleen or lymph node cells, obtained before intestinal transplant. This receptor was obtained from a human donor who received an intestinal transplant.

The CDR3 here is CASSFIQPTGETFF. As DNA, the CDR3 is TGTGCCAGCAGCTTCATCCAACCGACAGGGGAGACTTTCTTT. The chain has TRBV28 and TRBJ1-1, with 8 positions matching TRBD1. Germline V lookup: CDR1 MDHEN, CDR2 SYDVKM. This CDR3 is 14 amino acids long. V dropped 6 bases and J dropped 12; count of bases not matched to a gene: 15.